Below, 6 T cell receptor beta chains from the same sample are listed, as sequenced in a study of shared clonotypes between healthy human individuals. The repertoire was sequenced with immunoSEQ multiplex PCR; TCRdb's copy has only in-frame clones and lacks some. Seen here are about 520,000 clones, roughly 80% observed once, and the top ten hold about 12%. The specimen sequenced was PBMCs. Receptors originate from a woman in her thirties or forties in good health. Some clones in this sample may be carry-over from other donors' samples.

The chain uses TRBV6-1 and TRBJ2-7; D may be TRBD2 (6 bases). With 6 bases removed from V and 3 bases from J, the gap between germline ends came to 12 bases. Germline assignment: CDR1 MNHNS and CDR2 SASEGT. The CDR3 has 13 residues. As DNA, the CDR3 is TGTGCCAGCAGGAGCGGGCAGAACTACGAGCAGTACTTC. Translating gives CASRSGQNYEQYF.

The chain joins TRBV2 to TRBJ1-2; no clear D gene. V was trimmed by 1 base and J by 5 bases, leaving 5 bases between them. The germline CDR1 and CDR2 sequences are SNHLY and FYNNEI. This CDR3 spans 12 amino acids. The CDR3 DNA sequence: TGTGCCAGCAGTGAAGACAGTTATGGCTACACCTTC. It codes for CASSEDSYGYTF.

This clone appeared a single time. At one of its ends the junction is not consistent with the germline gene, which may arise from a read error. The sample carries other DNA sequences with the same CDR3. The chain combines TRBV30 with TRBJ1-5; 7 positions agree with TRBD1. CDR1 is GTSNPN, CDR2 SVGIG, per germline (reference sequence). The CDR3 sequence is 15 residues long. CDR3 coding DNA: TGTGCATGGAGCCTTCGGACAGGAGGCAATCAGCCACAGCATTTT. Translated, it gives CAWSLRTGGNQPQHF.

The chain recombines TRBV27 with TRBJ2-7; D is perhaps TRBD1 or TRBD2 (7 bases each). The CDR3 contains 14 residues. Per germline, CDR1 MNHEY and CDR2 SMNVEV (reference sequence). V was pared by 2 bases and J by 5 bases, with 13 bases between. In DNA form, the CDR3 reads TGTGCCAGCAGTTTAGGCAGGGGGGGTGACGAGCAGTACTTC. It is translated as CASSLGRGGDEQYF.

The CDR3 protein is CASSIRVENNEQFF. The CDR3 DNA reads TGTGCCAGTAGTATCAGGGTGGAGAACAATGAGCAGTTCTTC. This chain links TRBV19 with TRBJ2-1; D possibly corresponds to TRBD1 (5 bases). The CDR3 totals 14 residues. Germline values: CDR1 LNHDA, CDR2 SQIVND (reference sequence). With 3 bases removed from V and 5 bases from J, the gap between germline ends came to 11 bases.

The gene calls are TRBV2 and TRBJ2-1; 8 bases agree with TRBD2. Looked up from germline, CDR1 is SNHLY and CDR2 is FYNNEI. With 7 bases clipped from V and 6 bases from J, the junction kept 20 bases outside the gene matches. The CDR3 contains 18 residues. The CDR3 DNA reads as TGTGCCAGCACCAAAACTAGCGGAGACCCTCTCTCACGCAATGAGCAGTTCTTC. This translates into CASTKTSGDPLSRNEQFF.